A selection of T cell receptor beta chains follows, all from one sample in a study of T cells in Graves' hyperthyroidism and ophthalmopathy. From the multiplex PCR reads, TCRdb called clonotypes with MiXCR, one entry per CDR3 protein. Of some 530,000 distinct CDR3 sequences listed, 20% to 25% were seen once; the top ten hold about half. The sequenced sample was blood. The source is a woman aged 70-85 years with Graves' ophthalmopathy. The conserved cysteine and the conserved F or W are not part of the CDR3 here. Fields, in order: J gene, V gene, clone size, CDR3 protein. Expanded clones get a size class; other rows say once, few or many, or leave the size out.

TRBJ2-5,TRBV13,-,ASSPPGGSHETQY
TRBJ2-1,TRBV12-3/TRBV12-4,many,ASSLGLAGVNEQF
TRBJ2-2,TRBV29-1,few,SAQGQGSYTGELF
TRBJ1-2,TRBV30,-,AWSGTGYGYT
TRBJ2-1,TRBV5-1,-,ASRPRTGQGQF
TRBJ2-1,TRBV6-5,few,ASSYLRAGNEQF
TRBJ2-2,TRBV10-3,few,AIGLAGGGGTGELF
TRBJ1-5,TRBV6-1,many,ASSGTVNQPQH
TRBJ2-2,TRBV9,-,ASSARGAENTGELF
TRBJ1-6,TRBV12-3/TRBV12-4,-,ASSPFSPGPTNSPLH
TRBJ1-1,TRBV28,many,ASSLAGEKAF
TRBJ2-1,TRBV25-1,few,ASSEAGASYNEQF
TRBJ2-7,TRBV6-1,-,ASSSGRNIYEQY
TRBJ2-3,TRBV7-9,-,ASSSGLAASTDTQY
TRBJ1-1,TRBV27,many,ASIVNPCPEAF
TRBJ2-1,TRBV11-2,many,ASSLEVRDYNEQF
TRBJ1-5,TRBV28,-,ATLGTDSNQPQH
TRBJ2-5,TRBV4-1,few,ASSHRTSGETQY
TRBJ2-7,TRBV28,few,ASSWQGAPLGEQY
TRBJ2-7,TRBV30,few,AWSVQPGQYEQY
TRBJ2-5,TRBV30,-,AWSRLGGKTQY
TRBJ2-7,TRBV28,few,ASSRLGPSFEQQY
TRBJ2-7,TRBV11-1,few,ASSYRTGIEGEQY
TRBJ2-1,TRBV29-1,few,SVVTGGSSYNEQF
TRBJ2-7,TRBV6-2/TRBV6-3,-,ASSSGLAGPPGSTEQY
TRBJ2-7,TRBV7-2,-,ASSHPGSHLGEQY
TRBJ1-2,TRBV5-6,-,ASSYLGYGTSGYGYT